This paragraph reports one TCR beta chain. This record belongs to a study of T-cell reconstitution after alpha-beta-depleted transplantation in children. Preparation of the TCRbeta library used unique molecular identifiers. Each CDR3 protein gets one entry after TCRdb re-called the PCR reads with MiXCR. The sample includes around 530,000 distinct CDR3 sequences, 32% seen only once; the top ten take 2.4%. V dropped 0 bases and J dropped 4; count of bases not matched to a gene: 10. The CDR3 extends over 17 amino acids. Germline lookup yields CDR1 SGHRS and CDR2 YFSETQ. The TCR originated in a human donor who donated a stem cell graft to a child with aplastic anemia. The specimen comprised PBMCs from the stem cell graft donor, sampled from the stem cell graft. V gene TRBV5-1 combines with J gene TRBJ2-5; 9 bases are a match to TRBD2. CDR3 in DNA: TGCGCCAGCAGCTTGGCCAAGGCTAGCGGGAAGGTAGAGACCCAGTACTTC. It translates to CASSLAKASGKVETQYF. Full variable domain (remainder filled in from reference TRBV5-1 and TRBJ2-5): KAGVTQTPRYLIKTRGQQVTLSCSPISGHRSVSWYQQTPGQGLQFLFEYFSETQRNKGNFPGRFSGRQFSNSRSEMNVSTLELGDSALYLCASSLAKASGKVETQYFGPGTRLLVL.